This T cell receptor (beta chain) was profiled in a study of OX40 agonist ivuxolimab in advanced cancers. Findings and limits, study-wide: In a subset of nonresponders, normalized T-cell clonal expansion was also low.

The method was immunoSEQ multiplex PCR; TCRdb's version includes in-frame clones alone and lacks a portion of them. The table lists 50,000 to 70,000 clones, around 89% of them singletons. Deletions cut 6 bases from V and 2 bases from J, with 19 bases between. Germline CDR1 reads SQVTM; CDR2 reads ANQGSEA. This CDR3 comprises 15 residues. Of note for this clone: Its cognate antigen is unknown.

The material sequenced was CD4+ or CD8+ T cells sorted from blood, taken in a trial of the OX40 agonist ivuxolimab. The J gene is TRBJ1-2, the V gene TRBV29-1; D gene ambiguous. The TCR sequence derives from an adult with an advanced solid tumor such as melanoma, head and neck, liver or kidney cancer. DNA of the CDR3: TGCAGCGTCTACCGGACGGGTTCGCCCAACTATGGCTACACCTTC. It codes for CSVYRTGSPNYGYTF.